The rows below give T cell receptor beta chains drawn from one sample of a study of CD8+ T cells in alopecia areata. Assay: immunoSEQ multiplex PCR; the TCRdb copy retains only in-frame clones and omits some. The data contain 200,000 to 250,000 clones, approximately 70% of them singletons. Specimen: CD4+ T cells sorted from blood, collected at week 44, from a patient treated with tofacitinib. These TCRs come from a human donor with alopecia areata. Both conserved end residues are part of each CDR3. The order of the fields is D gene, V gene, J gene, clone size, CDR3 DNA, CDR3 protein. The D gene is left open where the match is weak. Size values are once, few and many counts, or a class for expanded clones, and some rows have none.

d_gene: .
v_gene: TRBV29-1
j_gene: TRBJ2-3
abundance: .
CDR3nt: TGCAGCGTTGGAACAGCTAGCACAGATACGCAGTATTTT
CDR3aa: CSVGTASTDTQYF

d_gene: .
v_gene: TRBV5-6
j_gene: TRBJ1-5
abundance: .
CDR3nt: TGTGCCAGCAGCTTACGGACCGGCAGGGGCCAGCCCCAGCATTTT
CDR3aa: CASSLRTGRGQPQHF

d_gene: TRBD1
v_gene: TRBV30
j_gene: TRBJ2-7
abundance: .
CDR3nt: TGTGCCTGGAGCCACATCGGACAGGGGGACGCAAGGGGGTACTTC
CDR3aa: CAWSHIGQGDARGYF

d_gene: .
v_gene: TRBV21-1
j_gene: TRBJ2-1
abundance: .
CDR3nt: TGTGCCAGCAGCTGTCCGGGACAGGTGTTCCCCAATGAGCAGTTCTTC
CDR3aa: CASSCPGQVFPNEQFF

d_gene: .
v_gene: TRBV18
j_gene: TRBJ2-1
abundance: few
CDR3nt: TGTGCCAGCTCACCAAATGGAGGAGGCAATGAGCAGTTCTTC
CDR3aa: CASSPNGGGNEQFF

d_gene: TRBD1
v_gene: TRBV2
j_gene: TRBJ1-5
abundance: .
CDR3nt: TGTGCCAGCAGGGATTCTCCGGGACAGGGATCCGGTCAGCCCCAGCATTTT
CDR3aa: CASRDSPGQGSGQPQHF

d_gene: .
v_gene: TRBV7-2
j_gene: TRBJ2-3
abundance: few
CDR3nt: TGTGCCAGCAGCCATAGGGATACGCAGTATTTT
CDR3aa: CASSHRDTQYF

d_gene: TRBD1
v_gene: TRBV4-3
j_gene: TRBJ1-2
abundance: .
CDR3nt: TGCGCCAGCAGCCAAGATTCAACAGGGGTGTCACACTATGGCTACACCTTC
CDR3aa: CASSQDSTGVSHYGYTF

d_gene: .
v_gene: TRBV30
j_gene: TRBJ1-5
abundance: once
CDR3nt: TGTGCCTGGAGCTTGATGGGGGATCAGCCCCAGCATTTT
CDR3aa: CAWSLMGDQPQHF

d_gene: .
v_gene: TRBV2
j_gene: TRBJ1-1
abundance: .
CDR3nt: TGTGCCAGCAGTGACACAGAGAACACTGAAGCTTTCTTT
CDR3aa: CASSDTENTEAFF

d_gene: .
v_gene: TRBV29-1
j_gene: TRBJ1-2
abundance: .
CDR3nt: TGCAGCGTTGAAGGGAGTAGTGACAGCTCTAACTATGGCTACACCTTC
CDR3aa: CSVEGSSDSSNYGYTF

d_gene: .
v_gene: TRBV29-1
j_gene: TRBJ1-1
abundance: .
CDR3nt: TGCAGCGTTGCTGGGCTTAACACTGAAGCTTTCTTT
CDR3aa: CSVAGLNTEAFF

d_gene: .
v_gene: TRBV29-1
j_gene: TRBJ1-1
abundance: .
CDR3nt: TGCAGCGCCAGGAACACTGAAGCTTTCTTT
CDR3aa: CSARNTEAFF

d_gene: .
v_gene: TRBV30
j_gene: TRBJ2-7
abundance: .
CDR3nt: TGTGCCTGGAGTGCCGGGATCCTACTAGGGGAGCAGTACTTC
CDR3aa: CAWSAGILLGEQYF

d_gene: .
v_gene: TRBV20-1
j_gene: TRBJ1-2
abundance: .
CDR3nt: TGCAGTGCTAGAGGGACTCTTGGCTACACCTTC
CDR3aa: CSARGTLGYTF

d_gene: .
v_gene: TRBV30
j_gene: TRBJ2-2
abundance: .
CDR3nt: TGTGCCTGGAGTGTTATATTCGGTTCCGGGGAGCTGTTTTTT
CDR3aa: CAWSVIFGSGELFF

d_gene: .
v_gene: TRBV29-1
j_gene: TRBJ2-3
abundance: few
CDR3nt: TGCAGCGTTGTTGGTAGCCCGAAGAGCACAGATACGCAGTATTTT
CDR3aa: CSVVGSPKSTDTQYF

d_gene: .
v_gene: TRBV29-1
j_gene: TRBJ1-2
abundance: once
CDR3nt: TGCAGCGTTGAAGATATGTCTGGCTACACCTTC
CDR3aa: CSVEDMSGYTF

d_gene: .
v_gene: TRBV29-1
j_gene: TRBJ2-1
abundance: few
CDR3nt: TGCAGCGTCACGATAGGGGTCAGCTCCTACAATGAGCAGTTCTTC
CDR3aa: CSVTIGVSSYNEQFF

d_gene: .
v_gene: TRBV19
j_gene: TRBJ1-5
abundance: .
CDR3nt: TGTGCCAGTAGTTCGGGCTTCAATCAGCCCCAGCATTTT
CDR3aa: CASSSGFNQPQHF

d_gene: .
v_gene: TRBV9
j_gene: TRBJ2-3
abundance: once
CDR3nt: TGTGCCAGCAGCGTAGATATCCGGCCAGGGGCGCAGTATTTT
CDR3aa: CASSVDIRPGAQYF

d_gene: .
v_gene: TRBV29-1
j_gene: TRBJ1-6
abundance: .
CDR3nt: TGCAGCGAACCGGGACACATCAATTCACCCCTCCACTTT
CDR3aa: CSEPGHINSPLHF

d_gene: TRBD2
v_gene: TRBV27
j_gene: TRBJ2-5
abundance: .
CDR3nt: TGTGCCAGCAGACTAGCGGAAGAGACCCAGTACTTC
CDR3aa: CASRLAEETQYF

d_gene: .
v_gene: TRBV29-1
j_gene: TRBJ2-2
abundance: .
CDR3nt: TGCAGCGTTGAAGGGCGGGGGCGGACCGGGGAGCTGTTTTTT
CDR3aa: CSVEGRGRTGELFF

d_gene: .
v_gene: TRBV5-6
j_gene: TRBJ2-2
abundance: .
CDR3nt: TGTGCCAGCAGCTTAATAGGCTCGAACACCGGGGAGCTGTTTTTT
CDR3aa: CASSLIGSNTGELFF

d_gene: .
v_gene: TRBV6-1
j_gene: TRBJ2-7
abundance: .
CDR3nt: TGTGCCAGCAGTCGCAGGGATCGGTCCTACGAGCAGTACTTC
CDR3aa: CASSRRDRSYEQYF

d_gene: .
v_gene: TRBV9
j_gene: TRBJ2-5
abundance: few
CDR3nt: TGTGCCAGCAGCGTAGAACCGGGGGCGAAAGAGACCCAGTACTTC
CDR3aa: CASSVEPGAKETQYF

d_gene: .
v_gene: TRBV11-1
j_gene: TRBJ2-5
abundance: .
CDR3nt: TGTGCCAGCAGCCCAGGGGTATCGGAGACCCAGTACTTC
CDR3aa: CASSPGVSETQYF

d_gene: .
v_gene: TRBV30
j_gene: TRBJ2-5
abundance: .
CDR3nt: TGTGCCTGGAGTGTACTTCTAGGAGGTCAAGGGACCCAGTACTTC
CDR3aa: CAWSVLLGGQGTQYF

d_gene: .
v_gene: TRBV29-1
j_gene: TRBJ1-1
abundance: .
CDR3nt: TGCAGCGTTGCTAGGGAGAACACTGAAGCTTTCTTT
CDR3aa: CSVARENTEAFF

d_gene: .
v_gene: TRBV7-2
j_gene: TRBJ1-2
abundance: .
CDR3nt: TGTGCCAGCAGTCATAAATCCACAGGCGCAGCTAACTATGGCTACACCTTC
CDR3aa: CASSHKSTGAANYGYTF

d_gene: .
v_gene: TRBV4-3
j_gene: TRBJ2-5
abundance: .
CDR3nt: TGCGCCAGCAGCCCATCAGGACAGACGAGGAGGGAGACCCAGTACTTC
CDR3aa: CASSPSGQTRRETQYF

d_gene: .
v_gene: TRBV13
j_gene: TRBJ1-6
abundance: .
CDR3nt: TGTGCCAGCAGCTTGAATAATTCACCCCTCCACTTT
CDR3aa: CASSLNNSPLHF

d_gene: .
v_gene: TRBV30
j_gene: TRBJ1-1
abundance: .
CDR3nt: TGTGCCTGGAGGCAGGCCCGGGAGACTGAAGCTTTCTTT
CDR3aa: CAWRQARETEAFF

d_gene: .
v_gene: TRBV29-1
j_gene: TRBJ1-4
abundance: .
CDR3nt: TGCAGCGTTTCAGGCCCGAAAACTAATGAAAAACTGTTTTTT
CDR3aa: CSVSGPKTNEKLFF

d_gene: TRBD2
v_gene: TRBV11-2
j_gene: TRBJ2-5
abundance: few
CDR3nt: TGTGCCAGCAGCTTTGGGGTCAGGGAGGGAGAGACCCAGTACTTC
CDR3aa: CASSFGVREGETQYF

d_gene: .
v_gene: TRBV5-1
j_gene: TRBJ1-2
abundance: .
CDR3nt: TGCGCCAGCAGCGCCAAGACAGACGCTAACTATGGCTACACCTTC
CDR3aa: CASSAKTDANYGYTF

d_gene: .
v_gene: TRBV7-2
j_gene: TRBJ2-7
abundance: .
CDR3nt: TGTGCCAGCAGGCCGGGGCCCTCCTACGAGCAGTACTTC
CDR3aa: CASRPGPSYEQYF

d_gene: TRBD1
v_gene: TRBV5-6
j_gene: TRBJ2-7
abundance: .
CDR3nt: TGTGCCAGCAGCTTCGGGACAGGGAACGGACAGTACTTC
CDR3aa: CASSFGTGNGQYF